Below, 24 T cell receptor beta chains from the same sample are listed, as sequenced in a study of blood T cell repertoires in COVID-19 (dated by TCRdb to the early 2020s). The library was made by the immunoSEQ multiplex PCR assay. This is the immuneACCESS table as TCRdb keeps it, with only in-frame sequences that have V and J called. A part of the clones is gone; compared with another copy, unresolved V genes explain less than half, and the rest is unexplained. In this sample the table shows about 250,000 clones, 80% to 90% of which occur a single time. In total, the top ten clones hold around 2% of the sample. The sequenced material came from PBMCs or T cells enriched from blood (not recorded which). All receptors derive from a woman between 18 and 29 years old who had recovered from COVID-19.

In this sample, this clone turned up once. The gene calls are TRBV5-8 and TRBJ1-1; TRBD1 might be the D (5 bases). Trimming took 2 bases from V and 7 from J, leaving 9 bases between them. The CDR3 length is 12 residues. The germline CDR1 and CDR2 sequences are SGHTS and YDEGEE. CDR3 amino acids: CASSFKGIEAFF. Written as DNA, the CDR3 is TGTGCCAGCAGCTTCAAGGGGATTGAAGCTTTCTTT.

The chain has TRBV6-6 and TRBJ1-5, with a tentative D call TRBD1 (5 bases). V lost 7 bases, J lost 0 bases, and 10 bases lay in between. The germline V gene encodes CDR1 MNHNY and CDR2 SVGAGI (reference sequence). CDR3 length: 14 residues. The CDR3 DNA reads as TGTGCCAGCATCCGACAGTATAGCAATCAGCCCCAGCATTTT. It specifies CASIRQYSNQPQHF.

This chain uses TRBV28 with TRBJ1-6; possibly TRBD1 for D (5 bases). From germline, CDR1 is MDHEN and CDR2 SYDVKM. The CDR3 consists of 14 residues. V lost 7 bases to trimming and J lost 10 bases, with 17 bases between them. The CDR3 reads CASTAFGGESPLHF. In DNA, the CDR3 is TGTGCCAGCACCGCCTTCGGGGGGGAATCACCCCTCCACTTT.

The table lists this clone with a count of one. J is TRBJ1-2 and V is TRBV12-3 or TRBV12-4; TRBD1 is a possible D gene (6 bases). This CDR3 region has 13 residues. The V and J ends lost 5 bases and 8 bases respectively, with 15 bases between them. CDR3 loop: CASSEPQGWGYTF. The CDR3 nucleotides are TGTGCCAGCAGTGAGCCACAGGGTTGGGGCTACACCTTC.

This clone was counted between two and nine times. This chain links TRBV7-8 with TRBJ2-5, with a weak D call TRBD2 (6 bases). The CDR3 spans 15 residues. V was cut by 5 bases and J by 1 base, with 14 bases left in between. CDR1 is SGHVS and CDR2 is FQNEAQ in the germline V gene. This CDR3 reads CASSPPLAPQETQYF. The DNA of the CDR3 is TGTGCCAGCAGCCCCCCTCTAGCGCCCCAAGAGACCCAGTACTTC.

There are a few counts of this clone. The gene calls are TRBV28 and TRBJ1-2; 7 bases align to TRBD1. The germline V gene has CDR1 MDHEN and CDR2 SYDVKM. The CDR3 is 14 residues long. Germline trimming cut 8 bases from V and 0 bases from J; bases unmatched to any gene: 6. The CDR3 loop is CASRDSLTNYGYTF. In DNA, the CDR3 is TGTGCCAGCCGGGACAGCCTAACTAACTATGGCTACACCTTC.

The chain combines TRBV28 with TRBJ1-2, with TRBD1 matching over 7 bases. Per the germline V gene, CDR1 is MDHEN and CDR2 is SYDVKM. V trimming: 4 bases; J trimming: 4 bases; junction bases outside the gene matches: 3. The length of the CDR3 is 13 residues. The CDR3 loop is CASSSGQLYGYTF. The CDR3 DNA follows: TGTGCCAGCAGTTCGGGACAGCTCTATGGCTACACCTTC.

The J gene is TRBJ1-1, the V gene TRBV7-9; a weak D match, TRBD1 (5 bases). CDR3 size: 14 residues. From germline, CDR1 is SEHNR and CDR2 FQNEAQ (reference sequence). The ends were cut back, 4 bases at V and 0 bases at J, with 9 bases in the middle. The CDR3 coding sequence is TGTGCCAGCAGCTCGGACAAGGTGAACACTGAAGCTTTCTTT. Its protein is CASSSDKVNTEAFF.

The chain employs TRBV10-2 and TRBJ2-1, with 7 positions matching TRBD2. Germline V CDR1 and CDR2: WSHSY, SAAADI. V dropped 9 bases and J dropped 3; count of bases not matched to a gene: 11. The CDR3 totals 15 residues. The CDR3 bases are TGCGCCAGTCTGACGAGCGGGGTGGTCTACAATGAGCAGTTCTTC. It yields the protein CASLTSGVVYNEQFF.

The chain is built from TRBV5-1 and TRBJ1-4; D uncertain. Germline values: CDR1 SGHRS, CDR2 YFSETQ. The ends were cut back, 8 bases at V and 1 base at J, with 9 bases in the middle. The CDR3 runs to 13 residues. Here the CDR3 DNA reads TGCGCCAGTAGGAGAGAAACTAATGAAAAACTGTTTTTT. This translates into CASRRETNEKLFF. The entire variable domain, with the rest obtained from reference TRBV5-1 and TRBJ1-4, is as follows: KAGVTQTPRYLIKTRGQQVTLSCSPISGHRSVSWYQQTPGQGLQFLFEYFSETQRNKGNFPGRFSGRQFSNSRSEMNVSTLELGDSALYLCASRRETNEKLFFGSGTQLSVL.

The V gene is TRBV29-1, the J gene TRBJ1-2; D is unclear. This CDR3 has 9 residues. Germline-derived CDR1 and CDR2 are SQVTM and ANQGSEA. DNA of the CDR3: TGCAGTCCGAGCTATGGCTACACCTTC. It encodes CSPSYGYTF.

This clone has a single count. V gene TRBV14 combines with J gene TRBJ1-2; 10 bases map to TRBD1. The CDR3 totals 16 residues. Germline loops: CDR1 SGHDN, CDR2 FVKESK. Trimming at V came to 2 bases and at J to 8 bases, leaving 11 bases not matched to a gene. The CDR3 protein is CASSQRTGGRLQGYTF. CDR3 nucleotides: TGTGCCAGCAGCCAAAGGACAGGGGGAAGGCTACAGGGCTACACCTTC.

In this sample, this clone turned up once. V is TRBV5-1 and J is TRBJ1-2, with 9 bases that match TRBD1. Germline V gene data show CDR1 as SGHRS and CDR2 as YFSETQ. The CDR3 runs 15 residues. V trimming: 4 bases; J trimming: 3 bases; junction bases outside the gene matches: 7. DNA for the CDR3: TGCGCCAGCAGCGGGGGACAGGGTCTTTACTATGGCTACACCTTC. It specifies CASSGGQGLYYGYTF. Complete variable domain (other parts from reference TRBV5-1 and TRBJ1-2): KAGVTQTPRYLIKTRGQQVTLSCSPISGHRSVSWYQQTPGQGLQFLFEYFSETQRNKGNFPGRFSGRQFSNSRSEMNVSTLELGDSALYLCASSGGQGLYYGYTFGSGTRLTVV.

In this sample, this clone turned up once. The J gene is TRBJ1-1, the V gene TRBV11-2, with D perhaps TRBD1 (5 bases). Trimming left V 1 base short and J 3 bases short, with 21 bases between. This CDR3 is built from 18 residues. The germline CDR1 and CDR2 sequences are SGHAT and FQNNGV. The CDR3 loop is CASSLVGGSNGWYTEAFF. The CDR3 region has the DNA TGTGCCAGCAGCTTAGTGGGGGGGAGCAACGGGTGGTACACTGAAGCTTTCTTT. Combining the CDR3 with reference TRBV11-2 and TRBJ1-1 gives the whole variable domain EAGVAQSPRYKIIEKRQSVAFWCNPISGHATLYWYQQILGQGPKLLIQFQNNGVVDDSQLPKDRFSAERLKGVDSTLKIQPAKLEDSAVYLCASSLVGGSNGWYTEAFFGQGTRLTVV.

On this clone itself: Germline is not matched at one junction end, which may reflect a read error. This rearrangement joins TRBV2 to TRBJ2-3, with 10 nucleotides matching TRBD2. CDR1 is SNHLY, CDR2 FYNNEI, per germline. There are 15 residues in the CDR3. Here the CDR3 reads CASREAGGQTDTQYF. The CDR3 coding sequence is TGTGCCAGCAGGGAAGCGGGGGGGCAGACAGATACGCAGTATTTT.

The chain joins TRBV25-1 to TRBJ2-7; TRBD2 might be the D (7 bases). Trimming took off 7 bases at V and 6 bases at J, with 16 bases between the two ends. The CDR3 consists of 13 residues. CDR1 is MGHDK and CDR2 is SYGVNS in the germline V gene. In nucleotides, the CDR3 is TGTGCCAGCATCAAATGGGGGGGCTCCGAGCAGTACTTC. It specifies CASIKWGGSEQYF.

The chain combines TRBV21-1 with TRBJ2-5; TRBD2 is the table's D call, not checked against the DNA. TRBV21-1 is noted as a pseudogene. The CDR3 length is 13 residues. DNA of the CDR3: TGTGCCAGCAGCAAGACGGGACAAGAGACCCAGTACTTC. It is translated as CASSKTGQETQYF.

This chain uses TRBV19 with TRBJ1-2; 8 bases are shared with TRBD1. The CDR3 is 15 residues long. Germline lookup yields CDR1 LNHDA and CDR2 SQIVND (reference sequence). Trimming removed 6 bases from V and 2 bases from J; junction bases left unmatched: 8. The CDR3 nucleotides read TGTGCCAGTAGGACGAACGGACAGGGCAACTATGGCTACACCTTC. Its protein product is CASRTNGQGNYGYTF.

This clone was picked up a small number of times. This sequence joins TRBV2 and TRBJ1-5; D is unclear. Germline assignment: CDR1 SNHLY and CDR2 FYNNEI. CDR3 length equals 15 residues. V lost 3 bases, J lost 7 bases, and 16 bases lay in between. CDR3 sequence (DNA): TGTGCCAGCAGTGAGGCGTCGGAGGCTCGGCAGCCCCAGCATTTT. It encodes CASSEASEARQPQHF.

To note about this clone: This CDR3 is also generated by other DNA sequences in the sample. This chain connects TRBV5-4 to TRBJ1-1, with D possibly being TRBD1 (6 bases). Trimming removed 4 bases at V and 2 bases at J, with 9 bases between. CDR1 and CDR2 (germline): SGHNT, YYREEE (reference sequence). The CDR3 spans 13 residues. CDR3 residues: CASSLGGNTEAFF. The CDR3 DNA follows: TGTGCCAGCAGCCTAGGGGGAAACACTGAAGCTTTCTTT. The full variable domain, with the rest looked up from reference TRBV5-4 and TRBJ1-1, is ETGVTQSPTHLIKTRGQQVTLRCSSQSGHNTVSWYQQALGQGPQFIFQYYREEENGRGNFPPRFSGLQFPNYSSELNVNALELDDSALYLCASSLGGNTEAFFGQGTRLTVV.

J is TRBJ1-1 and V is TRBV6-5; 9 bases agree with TRBD1. Losses at the gene ends were 6 bases for V and 7 bases for J; bases not matched to a gene: 6. CDR3 length: 13 amino acids. Per germline, CDR1 MNHEY and CDR2 SVGAGI. The CDR3 region is CASRVQDRGEAFF. In DNA form, the CDR3 reads TGTGCCAGCAGGGTTCAGGACAGGGGTGAAGCTTTCTTT.

The rearrangement links TRBV29-1 to TRBJ1-2, with a possible D match to TRBD1 (5 bases). Germline loops: CDR1 SQVTM, CDR2 ANQGSEA. With 3 bases removed from V and 3 bases from J, the gap between germline ends came to 11 bases. The length of the CDR3 is 13 residues. The CDR3 is CSVETDRDYGYTF. As DNA, the CDR3 is TGCAGCGTTGAGACCGACAGAGACTATGGCTACACCTTC.

This chain uses TRBV19 with TRBJ1-6, with D maybe TRBD1 (6 bases). There are 16 residues in the CDR3. Germline loops: CDR1 LNHDA, CDR2 SQIVND (reference sequence). Trimming took off 5 bases at V and 10 bases at J, with 21 bases between the two ends. The CDR3 is CASSANGAGEDSPLHF. The CDR3 region has the DNA TGTGCCAGTAGTGCGAACGGCGCAGGGGAAGACTCACCCCTCCACTTT. The full variable domain, rest sourced from reference TRBV19 and TRBJ1-6, is DGGITQSPKYLFRKEGQNVTLSCEQNLNHDAMYWYRQDPGQGLRLIYYSQIVNDFQKGDIAEGYSVSREKKESFPLTVTSAQKNPTAFYLCASSANGAGEDSPLHFGNGTRLTVT.

The chain joins TRBV5-1 to TRBJ2-1, with D perhaps matching TRBD2 (6 bases). V was trimmed by 4 bases and J by 8 bases, leaving 13 bases between them. The CDR3 runs to 13 residues. Germline V gene data show CDR1 as SGHRS and CDR2 as YFSETQ. CDR3 DNA: TGCGCCAGCAGCGAGGGGACTTCCGATGAGCAGTTCTTC. Translating it yields CASSEGTSDEQFF.